Listed here is a single T cell receptor (beta chain). Its cognate antigen is unknown. This may be a read error: a much more frequent sequence differs by one nucleotide. The data originate from a study of read filtering for tumor transcriptome and immune sequencing. Overall study context: 8 patients were R-ISS I, 16 were R-ISS II, 7 were R-ISS III. Notes on the study in general: This fraction held mixed bone marrow immune cells after CD138-negative sorting.

Germline loops: CDR1 DFQATT, CDR2 SNEGSKA (reference sequence). Trimming took off 4 bases at V and 6 bases at J, with 14 bases between the two ends. This CDR3 comprises 13 residues. Molecular barcoded adaptors covering alpha/delta and beta/gamma chains were used on about 0.4 ug RNA. A single record per CDR3 protein comes from TCRdb applying MiXCR to the reads. The table lists 100,000 to 150,000 distinct CDR3 sequences, 13% of them singletons, with roughly 9.6% in the top ten. The clonotype was recovered from a donor aged 40 or over with multiple myeloma. Sequencing input: a population of CD138-negative cells sorted from bone marrow. The chain employs TRBV20-1 and TRBJ2-3; D perhaps matches TRBD2 (6 bases). CDR3 sequence: CSAKFGGSDTQYF. CDR3 nucleotide sequence: TGCAGTGCTAAGTTCGGGGGTAGCGATACGCAGTATTTT.